The clone carrying this T cell receptor (beta chain) was recorded many times. Sequencing libraries for TCR beta were prepared with iRepertoire HTBI primers and Arm-PCR of CDR3 regions. TCRdb used MiXCR to reprocess the multiplex PCR reads, holding one entry per CDR3 protein. The sample yields 350,000 to 500,000 distinct CDR3 sequences, roughly 17% seen once. The data were obtained in a study of regulatory T cells in long-lasting Graves disease. The CDR3 contains 15 residues. The V gene lost 3 bases and the J gene lost 4 bases, with 14 bases spanning the gap. Germline loops: CDR1 LNHDA, CDR2 SQIVND (reference sequence). Regarding time point: newly diagnosed GD, antithyroid drugs for less than 3 months. Extracted RNA from PBMCs served as the source of the TCR library. Tubes containing EDTA received roughly 9 milliliters of drawn peripheral blood. These data are also associated with another study on T cells in Graves' hyperthyroidism and ophthalmopathy.

The input for sequencing was peripheral blood mononuclear cells (PBMCs), taken at new diagnosis, from a patient treated with antithyroid drugs. The chain combines TRBV19 with TRBJ2-3; TRBD2 is a possible D gene (5 bases). This receptor was obtained from a woman between 18 and 29 years old with Graves disease. This CDR3 is CASSIPRGGADTQYF. CDR3 sequence (DNA): TGTGCCAGTAGTATCCCTCGGGGTGGCGCAGATACGCAGTATTTT.